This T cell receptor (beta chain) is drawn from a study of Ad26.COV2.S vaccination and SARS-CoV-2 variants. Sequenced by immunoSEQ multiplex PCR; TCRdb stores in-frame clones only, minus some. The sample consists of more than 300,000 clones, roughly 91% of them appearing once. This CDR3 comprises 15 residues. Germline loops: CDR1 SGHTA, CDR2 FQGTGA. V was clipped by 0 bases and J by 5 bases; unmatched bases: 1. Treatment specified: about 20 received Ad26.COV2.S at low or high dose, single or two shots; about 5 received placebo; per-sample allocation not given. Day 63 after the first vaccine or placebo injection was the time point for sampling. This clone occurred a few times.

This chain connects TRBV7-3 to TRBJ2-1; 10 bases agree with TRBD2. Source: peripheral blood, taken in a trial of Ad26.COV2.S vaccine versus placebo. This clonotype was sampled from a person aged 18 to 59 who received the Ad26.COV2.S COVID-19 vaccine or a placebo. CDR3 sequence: CASSLTGTSDNEQFF. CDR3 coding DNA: TGTGCCAGCAGCTTAACAGGGACTAGCGACAATGAGCAGTTCTTC. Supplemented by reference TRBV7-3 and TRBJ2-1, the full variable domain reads GAGVSQTPSNKVTEKGKYVELRCDPISGHTALYWYRQSLGQGPEFLIYFQGTGAADDSGLPNDRFFAVRPEGSVSTLKIQRTERGDSAVYLCASSLTGTSDNEQFFGPGTRLTVL.